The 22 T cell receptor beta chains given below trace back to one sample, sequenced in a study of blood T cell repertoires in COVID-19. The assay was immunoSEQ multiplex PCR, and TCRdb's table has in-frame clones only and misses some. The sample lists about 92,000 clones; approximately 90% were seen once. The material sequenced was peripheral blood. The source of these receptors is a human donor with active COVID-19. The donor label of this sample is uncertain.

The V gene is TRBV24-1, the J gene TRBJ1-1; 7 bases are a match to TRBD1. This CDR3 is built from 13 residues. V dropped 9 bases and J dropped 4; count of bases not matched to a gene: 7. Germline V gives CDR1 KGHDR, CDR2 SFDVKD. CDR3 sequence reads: CATRTPGGTEAFF. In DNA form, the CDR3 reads TGTGCCACCCGAACCCCAGGGGGCACTGAAGCTTTCTTT.

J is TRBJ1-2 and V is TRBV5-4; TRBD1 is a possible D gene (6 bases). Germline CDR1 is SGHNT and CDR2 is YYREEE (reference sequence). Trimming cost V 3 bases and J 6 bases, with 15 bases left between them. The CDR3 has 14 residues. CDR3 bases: TGTGCCAGCAGCTGGCTACAGGGCGCGGATGGCTACACCTTC. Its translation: CASSWLQGADGYTF.

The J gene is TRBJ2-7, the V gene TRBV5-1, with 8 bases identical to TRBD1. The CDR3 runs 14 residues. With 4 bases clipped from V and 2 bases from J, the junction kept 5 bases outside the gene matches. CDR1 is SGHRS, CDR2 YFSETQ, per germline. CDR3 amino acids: CASSPRQGTYEQYF. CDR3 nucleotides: TGCGCCAGCAGCCCCAGACAGGGGACCTACGAGCAGTACTTC.

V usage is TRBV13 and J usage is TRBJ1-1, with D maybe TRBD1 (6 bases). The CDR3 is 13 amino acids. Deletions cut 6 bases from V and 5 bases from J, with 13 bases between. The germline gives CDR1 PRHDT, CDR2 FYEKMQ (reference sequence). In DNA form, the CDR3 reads TGTGCCAGCAGTAGGGGGGGGCGGACTGAAGCTTTCTTT. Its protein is CASSRGGRTEAFF. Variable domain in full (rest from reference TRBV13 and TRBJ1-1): AAGVIQSPRHLIKEKRETATLKCYPIPRHDTVYWYQQGPGQDPQFLISFYEKMQSDKGSIPDRFSAQQFSDYHSELNMSSLELGDSALYFCASSRGGRTEAFFGQGTRLTVV.

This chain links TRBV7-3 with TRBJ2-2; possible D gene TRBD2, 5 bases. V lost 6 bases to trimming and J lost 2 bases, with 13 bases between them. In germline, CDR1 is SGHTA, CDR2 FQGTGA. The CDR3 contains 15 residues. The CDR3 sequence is CASSLTTGNTGELFF. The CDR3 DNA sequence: TGTGCCAGCAGTCTTACGACGGGAAACACCGGGGAGCTGTTTTTT.

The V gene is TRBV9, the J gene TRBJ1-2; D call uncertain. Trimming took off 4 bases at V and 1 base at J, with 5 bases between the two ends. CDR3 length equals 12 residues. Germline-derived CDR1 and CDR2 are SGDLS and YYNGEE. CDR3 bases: TGTGCCAGCAGCACTCATAACTATGGCTACACCTTC. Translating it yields CASSTHNYGYTF.

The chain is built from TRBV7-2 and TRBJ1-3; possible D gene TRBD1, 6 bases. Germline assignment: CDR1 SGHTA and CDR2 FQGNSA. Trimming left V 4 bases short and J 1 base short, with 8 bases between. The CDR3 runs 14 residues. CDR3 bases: TGTGCCAGCAGCTGGACAGAATCTGGAAACACCATATATTTT. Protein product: CASSWTESGNTIYF.

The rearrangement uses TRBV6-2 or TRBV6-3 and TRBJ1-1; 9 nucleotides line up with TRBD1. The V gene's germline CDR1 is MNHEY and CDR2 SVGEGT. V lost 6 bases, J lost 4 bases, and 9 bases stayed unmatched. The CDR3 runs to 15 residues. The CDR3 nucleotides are TGTGCCAGCAGCCCCGGGACAGGGTTGGGCACTGAAGCTTTCTTT. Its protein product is CASSPGTGLGTEAFF.

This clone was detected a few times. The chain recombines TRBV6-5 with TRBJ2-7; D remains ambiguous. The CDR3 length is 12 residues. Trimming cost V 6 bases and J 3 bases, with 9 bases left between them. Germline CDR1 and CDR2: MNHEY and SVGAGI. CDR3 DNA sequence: TGTGCCAGCAGCTCCTTAGACTACGAGCAGTACTTC. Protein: CASSSLDYEQYF.

The CDR3 DNA reads as TGTGCCAGCAGCGTAGCCACTAGCGGGGGAGGAGAGACCCAGTACTTC. This encodes CASSVATSGGGETQYF. The chain uses TRBV9 and TRBJ2-5; 11 bases are shared with TRBD2. In germline, CDR1 is SGDLS, CDR2 YYNGEE. V lost 0 bases to trimming and J lost 4 bases; unmatched junction nucleotides: 5. The CDR3 loop spans 16 amino acids.

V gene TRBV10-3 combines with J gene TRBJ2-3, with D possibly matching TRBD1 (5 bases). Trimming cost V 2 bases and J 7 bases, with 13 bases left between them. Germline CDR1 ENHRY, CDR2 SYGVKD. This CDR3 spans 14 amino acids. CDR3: CAISETDTRNTQYF. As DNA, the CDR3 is TGTGCCATCAGTGAGACGGACACTCGGAATACGCAGTATTTT.

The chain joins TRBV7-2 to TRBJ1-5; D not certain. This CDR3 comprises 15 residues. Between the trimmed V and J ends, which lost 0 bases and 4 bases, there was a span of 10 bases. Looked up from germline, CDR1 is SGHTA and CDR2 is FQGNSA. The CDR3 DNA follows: TGTGCCAGCAGCTTAGCAGGAACAGAGAATCAGCCCCAGCATTTT. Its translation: CASSLAGTENQPQHF.

The CDR3 nucleotides read TGTGCCAGCAGTGAACTTGATGCGGGCGGCACTGAAGCTTTCTTT. Translated: CASSELDAGGTEAFF. The chain links TRBV6-1 to TRBJ1-1; D is uncertain. Germline CDR1 reads MNHNS; CDR2 reads SASEGT. This CDR3 spans 15 amino acids. Trimming left V 2 bases short and J 4 bases short, with 14 bases between.

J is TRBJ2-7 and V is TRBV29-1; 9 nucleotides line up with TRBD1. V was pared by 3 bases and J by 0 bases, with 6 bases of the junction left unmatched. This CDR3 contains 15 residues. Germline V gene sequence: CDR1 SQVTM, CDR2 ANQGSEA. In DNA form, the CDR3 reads TGCAGCGTTGAGGCGGACAGGGGCCCCTCCTACGAGCAGTACTTC. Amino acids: CSVEADRGPSYEQYF.

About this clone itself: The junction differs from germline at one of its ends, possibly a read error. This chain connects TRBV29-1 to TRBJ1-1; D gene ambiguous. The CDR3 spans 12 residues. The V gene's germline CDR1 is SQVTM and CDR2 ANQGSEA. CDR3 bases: TGCAGCGTTGAAGGGGCGTACACCGAAGCTTTCTTT. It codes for CSVEGAYTEAFF.

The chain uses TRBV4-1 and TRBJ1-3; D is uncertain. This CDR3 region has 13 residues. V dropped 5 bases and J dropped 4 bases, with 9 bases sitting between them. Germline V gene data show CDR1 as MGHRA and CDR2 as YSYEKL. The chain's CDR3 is CASSELQGNTIYF. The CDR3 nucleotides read TGCGCCAGCAGCGAATTACAGGGAAACACCATATATTTT.

The CDR3 DNA sequence: TGTGCCACCAGTGATGGCGGGGGGCCCACCGAGGATACGCAGTATTTT. Protein sequence: CATSDGGGPTEDTQYF. The rearrangement uses TRBV24-1 and TRBJ2-3; 8 nucleotides match TRBD2. J was trimmed by 6 bases and V by 3 bases; bases with no gene match: 10. Germline values: CDR1 KGHDR, CDR2 SFDVKD. The CDR3 runs to 16 residues.

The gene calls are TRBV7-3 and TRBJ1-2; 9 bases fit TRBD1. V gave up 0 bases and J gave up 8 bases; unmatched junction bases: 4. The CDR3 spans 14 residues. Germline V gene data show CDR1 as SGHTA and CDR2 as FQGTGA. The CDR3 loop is CASSLTRQGGGYTF. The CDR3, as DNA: TGTGCCAGCAGCTTAACCCGACAGGGGGGAGGCTACACCTTC.

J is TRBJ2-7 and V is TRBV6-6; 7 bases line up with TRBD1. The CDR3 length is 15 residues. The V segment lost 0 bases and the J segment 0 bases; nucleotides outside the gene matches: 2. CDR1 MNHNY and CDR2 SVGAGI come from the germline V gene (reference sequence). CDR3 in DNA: TGTGCCAGCAGTTACTCACAGGGGAGCTCCTACGAGCAGTACTTC. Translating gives CASSYSQGSSYEQYF.

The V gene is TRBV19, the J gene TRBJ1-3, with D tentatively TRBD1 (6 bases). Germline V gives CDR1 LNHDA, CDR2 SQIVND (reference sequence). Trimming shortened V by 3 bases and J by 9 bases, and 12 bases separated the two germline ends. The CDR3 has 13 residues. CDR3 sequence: CASSMGHSLTIYF. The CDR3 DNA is TGTGCCAGTAGTATGGGACATTCGCTCACCATATATTTT.

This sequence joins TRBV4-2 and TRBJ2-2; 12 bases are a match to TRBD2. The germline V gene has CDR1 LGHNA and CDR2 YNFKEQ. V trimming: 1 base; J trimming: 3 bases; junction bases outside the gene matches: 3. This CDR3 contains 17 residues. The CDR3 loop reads CASSQGTSGDHTGELFF. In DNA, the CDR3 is TGTGCCAGCAGCCAAGGGACTAGCGGGGATCACACCGGGGAGCTGTTTTTT.

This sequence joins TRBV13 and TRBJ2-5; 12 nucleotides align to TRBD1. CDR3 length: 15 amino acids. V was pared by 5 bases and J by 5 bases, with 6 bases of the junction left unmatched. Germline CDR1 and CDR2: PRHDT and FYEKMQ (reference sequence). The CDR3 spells CASSPGTGGLETQYF. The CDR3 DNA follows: TGTGCCAGCAGCCCCGGGACAGGGGGCTTGGAGACCCAGTACTTC.